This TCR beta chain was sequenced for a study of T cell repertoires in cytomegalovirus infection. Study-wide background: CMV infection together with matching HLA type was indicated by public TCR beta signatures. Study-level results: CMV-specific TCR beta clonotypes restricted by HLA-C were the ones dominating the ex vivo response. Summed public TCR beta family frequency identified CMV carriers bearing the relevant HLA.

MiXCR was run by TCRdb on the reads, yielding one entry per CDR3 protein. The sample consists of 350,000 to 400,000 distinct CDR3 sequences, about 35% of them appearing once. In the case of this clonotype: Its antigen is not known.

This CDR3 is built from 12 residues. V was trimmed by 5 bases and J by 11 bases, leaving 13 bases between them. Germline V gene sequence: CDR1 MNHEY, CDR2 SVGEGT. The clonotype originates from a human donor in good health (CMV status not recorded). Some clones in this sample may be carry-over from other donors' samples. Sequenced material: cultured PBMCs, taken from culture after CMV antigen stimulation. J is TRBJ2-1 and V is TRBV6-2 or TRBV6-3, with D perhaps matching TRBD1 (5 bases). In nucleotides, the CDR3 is TGTGCCAGCAGTATACAGGCATCTAAGCAGTTCTTC. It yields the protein CASSIQASKQFF.